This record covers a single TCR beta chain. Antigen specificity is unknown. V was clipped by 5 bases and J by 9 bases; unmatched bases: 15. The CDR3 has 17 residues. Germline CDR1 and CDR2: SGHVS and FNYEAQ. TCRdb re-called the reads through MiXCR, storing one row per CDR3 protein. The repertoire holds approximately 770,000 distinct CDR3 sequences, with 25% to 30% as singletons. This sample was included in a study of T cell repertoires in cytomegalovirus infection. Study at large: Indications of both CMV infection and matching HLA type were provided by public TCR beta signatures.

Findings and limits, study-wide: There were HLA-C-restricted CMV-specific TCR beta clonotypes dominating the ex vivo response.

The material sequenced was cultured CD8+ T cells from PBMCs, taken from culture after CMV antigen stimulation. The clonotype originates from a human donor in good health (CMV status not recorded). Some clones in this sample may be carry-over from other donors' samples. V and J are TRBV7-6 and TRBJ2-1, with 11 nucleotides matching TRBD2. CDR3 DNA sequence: TGTGCCAGCAGCCCAGGTCCTAGCGGGGGGCCTACGGGTGAGCAGTTCTTC. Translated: CASSPGPSGGPTGEQFF.